The rows below give T cell receptor beta chains drawn from one sample of a study of T cells after yellow fever vaccination. TCRdb fed the 5' RACE reads into MiXCR, producing one record per CDR3 protein. This table holds roughly 190,000 distinct CDR3 sequences, 8% to 13% found once. The sequenced sample was CD8+ T cells sorted from PBMCs, obtained 15 days after the yellow fever booster vaccination. The receptors here all came from a man aged 18-30 years who received the YFV17D yellow fever vaccine. Each CDR3 is given with its conserved first and last residue. The D gene is left open where the match is weak. Rows may omit the clone size; those that give it use once, few, many or a size class.

>TRBV20-1|.|TRBD2|TRBJ2-1
TGCAGTGCTAGAGATCTGCTAGCGGGGAGGCTCAATGAGCAGTTCTTC
CSARDLLAGRLNEQFF
>TRBV29-1|few|.|TRBJ1-1
TGCAGCGCCTTGAAAAGCCAGCTACCCAACACTGAAGCTTTCTTT
CSALKSQLPNTEAFF
>TRBV11-2|few|.|TRBJ2-3
TGTGCCAGCAGTTTTATGCCTTACACAGATACGCAGTATTTT
CASSFMPYTDTQYF
>TRBV27|few|.|TRBJ2-2
TGTGCCATCAAACGCAGCGGGGAGCTGTTTTTT
CAIKRSGELFF
>TRBV7-2|.|.|TRBJ2-3
TGTGCCAGCAGCTCCGTCCGAGGCGGGGGCTCAGATACGCAGTATTTT
CASSSVRGGGSDTQYF
>TRBV11-3|few|.|TRBJ2-1
TGTGCCAGCAGCTTGCGGGCGGACCTGTACAATGAGCAGTTCTTC
CASSLRADLYNEQFF
>TRBV4-3|few|TRBD2|TRBJ2-1
TGCGCCAGCAGTGTTAGCGGGGTCTCCTACAATGAGCAGTTCTTC
CASSVSGVSYNEQFF
>TRBV12-5|few|.|TRBJ2-3
TGTGCTTCCGAGAGGGGAGATACGCAGTATTTT
CASERGDTQYF
>TRBV6-5|.|.|TRBJ2-1
TGTGCCAGCAGTTACGCACGAGGGGATGAGCAGTTCTTC
CASSYARGDEQFF
>TRBV10-3|.|.|TRBJ1-1
TGTGCCACCGGCGGGGGCGTGAGGAACACTGAAGCTTTCTTT
CATGGGVRNTEAFF
>TRBV9|.|TRBD1|TRBJ2-6
TGTGCCAGCAGTGAACCGGGACAGGGGGCGCGGGGGGCCAACGTCCTGACTTTC
CASSEPGQGARGANVLTF
>TRBV9|many|.|TRBJ1-1
TGTGCCAGCAGCGTAGCGGACAGACACACTGAAGCTTTCTTT
CASSVADRHTEAFF
>TRBV7-9|many|.|TRBJ2-1
TGTGCCAGCAGCTTAGCCCCGACATGGGCGGCTGAGCAGTTCTTC
CASSLAPTWAAEQFF
>TRBV7-7|few|.|TRBJ2-7
TGTGCCAGCAGTCGCGCCCGGGGCTACGAGCAGTACTTC
CASSRARGYEQYF
>TRBV4-1|.|.|TRBJ1-5
TGCGCCAGCAGCCACCTTGGTGGAGCTCAGCCCCAGCATTTT
CASSHLGGAQPQHF
>TRBV4-3|few|TRBD2|TRBJ2-1
TGCGCCAGCAGCCAAGCCGGGACTAGCGTGGTCAATGAGCAGTTCTTC
CASSQAGTSVVNEQFF
>TRBV4-1|many|.|TRBJ2-5
TGCGCCAGCAGCCAAGGGGGGGAAGAGACCCAGTACTTC
CASSQGGEETQYF
>TRBV6-5|few|TRBD2|TRBJ2-1
TGTGCCAGCAGCACTAGCGGGGGGTTTAATGAGCAGTTCTTC
CASSTSGGFNEQFF
>TRBV27|.|TRBD2|TRBJ2-1
TGTGCCAGCAGTTACTTAGCGGGGGCCCACAATGAGCAGTTCTTC
CASSYLAGAHNEQFF
>TRBV12-3/TRBV12-4|few|.|TRBJ2-6
TGTGCCAGCAGTTTATTCCCTCGCTCTGGGGCCAACGTCCTGACTTTC
CASSLFPRSGANVLTF
>TRBV10-3|many|.|TRBJ2-5
TGTGCCATAGGGGGGGAGACCCAGTACTTC
CAIGGETQYF
>TRBV20-1|few|.|TRBJ2-1
TGCAGTGCTAGAGACCCATCGGGGGATTTGTACAATGAGCAGTTCTTC
CSARDPSGDLYNEQFF
>TRBV4-1|.|TRBD2|TRBJ2-3
TGCGCCAGCAGCGAGCGGGGGGGTGGCACAGATACGCAGTATTTT
CASSERGGGTDTQYF
>TRBV7-9|many|TRBD1|TRBJ2-7
TGTGCCAGCAGCCCGCCACAGGGGGCGAACTACGAGCAGTACTTC
CASSPPQGANYEQYF
>TRBV6-6|few|.|TRBJ2-2
TGTGCCAGCGGGTGGGGGGAGCTGTTTTTT
CASGWGELFF
>TRBV5-1|.|.|TRBJ2-7
TGCGCCACCCAGGCCCCGGGGAACCCCTACGAGCAGTACTTC
CATQAPGNPYEQYF
>TRBV5-1|few|.|TRBJ2-7
TGCGCCAGCAGCTTTGAAGGGAATAGGTACGAGCAGTACTTC
CASSFEGNRYEQYF
>TRBV6-2/TRBV6-3|.|TRBD1|TRBJ2-3
TGTGCCAGCAGTTACTCGATCAGGGGGCCAAGCACAGATACGCAGTATTTT
CASSYSIRGPSTDTQYF
>TRBV20-1|few|.|TRBJ1-1
TGCAGTGCTACCCTACAGGGCGGTGGTACTGAAGCTTTCTTT
CSATLQGGGTEAFF
>TRBV20-1|few|TRBD2|TRBJ2-3
TGCAGTGCTACAAGCGGGGGGGCGGGAGATACGCAGTATTTT
CSATSGGAGDTQYF
>TRBV19|few|.|TRBJ1-5
TGTGCCAGTAGTATTGGGGTGGGCTCAAGCAATCAGCCCCAGCATTTT
CASSIGVGSSNQPQHF
>TRBV29-1|few|TRBD1|TRBJ1-1
TGCAGCGTTGACAGGGGGCTTTTTATGAGCACTGAAGCTTTCTTT
CSVDRGLFMSTEAFF
>TRBV6-4|medium-sized|.|TRBJ2-2
TGTGCCAGCAGTGGGACAAACACCGGGGAGCTGTTTTTT
CASSGTNTGELFF
>TRBV3-1|few|.|TRBJ2-7
TGTGCCAGCAGCCAAGATAGCGCCCCCTCCTACGAGCAGTACTTC
CASSQDSAPSYEQYF
>TRBV6-5|.|TRBD1|TRBJ2-5
TGTGCCAGCAGTTACCGCCGGGACAGGGGGCACCCTTACCCACAAGAGACCCAGTACTTC
CASSYRRDRGHPYPQETQYF
>TRBV10-1|few|.|TRBJ2-1
TGCGCCAGCAGTGAGTCTCCCCTTGGCGGTGAGCAGTTCTTC
CASSESPLGGEQFF
>TRBV6-5|once|.|TRBJ2-2
.
CASRLTFGGELFF
>TRBV7-2|.|TRBD2|TRBJ2-3
TGTGCCAGCCAAGGGAGCGCGGGGGGTCCAGATACGCAGTATTTT
CASQGSAGGPDTQYF